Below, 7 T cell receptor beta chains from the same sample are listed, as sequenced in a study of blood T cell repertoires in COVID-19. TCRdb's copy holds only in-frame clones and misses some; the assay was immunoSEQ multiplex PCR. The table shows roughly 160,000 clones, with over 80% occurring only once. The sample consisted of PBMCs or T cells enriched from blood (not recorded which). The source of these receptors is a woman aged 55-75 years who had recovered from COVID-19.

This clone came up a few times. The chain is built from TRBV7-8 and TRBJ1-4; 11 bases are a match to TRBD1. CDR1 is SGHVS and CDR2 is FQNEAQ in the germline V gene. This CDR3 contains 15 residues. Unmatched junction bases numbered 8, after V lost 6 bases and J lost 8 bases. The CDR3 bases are TGTGCCAGCAGTTTTAGGGGACAGGGGGGCGAAAAACTGTTTTTT. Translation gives CASSFRGQGGEKLFF. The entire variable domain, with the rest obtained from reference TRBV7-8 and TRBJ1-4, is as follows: GAGVSQSPRYKVAKRGQDVALRCDPISGHVSLFWYQQALGQGPEFLTYFQNEAQLDKSGLPSDRFFAERPEGSVSTLKIQRTQQEDSAVYLCASSFRGQGGEKLFFGSGTQLSVL.

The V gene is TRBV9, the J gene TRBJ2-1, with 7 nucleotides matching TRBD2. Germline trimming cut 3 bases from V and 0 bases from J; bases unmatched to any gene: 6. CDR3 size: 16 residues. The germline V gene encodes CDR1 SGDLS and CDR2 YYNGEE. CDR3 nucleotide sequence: TGTGCCAGCAGCGCTCTTGGGGGGGGCTCCTACAATGAGCAGTTCTTC. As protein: CASSALGGGSYNEQFF.

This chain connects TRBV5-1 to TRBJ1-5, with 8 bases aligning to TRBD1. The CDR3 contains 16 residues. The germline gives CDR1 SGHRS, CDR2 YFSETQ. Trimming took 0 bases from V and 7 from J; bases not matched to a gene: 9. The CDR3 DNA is TGCGCCAGCAGCTTGGGGGCAGGGGGCGCAGGGCAGCCCCAGCATTTT. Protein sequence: CASSLGAGGAGQPQHF.

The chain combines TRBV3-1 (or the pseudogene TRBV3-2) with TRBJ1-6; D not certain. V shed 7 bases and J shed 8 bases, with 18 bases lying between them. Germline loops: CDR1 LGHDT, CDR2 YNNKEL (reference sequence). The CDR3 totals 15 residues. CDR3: CASTRDSLGDSPLHF. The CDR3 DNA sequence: TGTGCCAGCACCCGGGATTCTCTCGGGGATTCACCCCTCCACTTT.

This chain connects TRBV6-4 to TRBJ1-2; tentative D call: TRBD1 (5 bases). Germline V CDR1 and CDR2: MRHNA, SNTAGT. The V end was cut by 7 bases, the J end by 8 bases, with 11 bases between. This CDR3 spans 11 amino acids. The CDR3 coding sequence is TGTGCCAGCAACTCGACAGTAGGCTACACCTTC. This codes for CASNSTVGYTF.

The CDR3 coding sequence is TGTGCCAGCAGCCAAGACGGTTTAACGGGGGTCAATCAGCCCCAGCATTTT. Translating it yields CASSQDGLTGVNQPQHF. This chain joins TRBV4-2 and TRBJ1-5; a weak D match, TRBD1 (5 bases). The CDR3 is 17 amino acids. With 0 bases removed from V and 3 bases from J, the gap between germline ends came to 15 bases. Looked up from germline, CDR1 is LGHNA and CDR2 is YNFKEQ.

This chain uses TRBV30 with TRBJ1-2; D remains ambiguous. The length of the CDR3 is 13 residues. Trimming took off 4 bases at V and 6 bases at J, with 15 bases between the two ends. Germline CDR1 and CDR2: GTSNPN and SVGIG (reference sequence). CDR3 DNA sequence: TGTGCCTGGATCGGCCAGGAATGGAATGGCTACACCTTC. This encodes CAWIGQEWNGYTF.